The 27 T cell receptor beta chains below come from one sample, sequenced in a study of CD8+CD57+ T cells in acquired aplastic anemia. Genomic DNA was employed as the template in profiling TCR beta VDJ and CDR3. Each CDR3 protein gets one entry after TCRdb re-called the reads with MiXCR. In the table there are approximately 170,000 distinct CDR3 sequences, around 50% of which are singletons. The sequencing input was sorted CD4+, CD8+, or CD8+CD57+ T cells (not recorded which) from PBMCs. These receptors were collected from a human donor in good health, serving as a control.

The chain couples TRBV19 to TRBJ1-6, with TRBD1 matching over 8 bases. Trimming cost V 1 base and J 14 bases; bases outside gene matches: 13. CDR1 is LNHDA, CDR2 SQIVND, per germline (reference sequence). This CDR3 contains 16 residues. The CDR3 nucleotides are TGTGCCAGTAGTATAGCCCCAGGGGGCGAACAATCAGCCCTCCACTTT. Translated, it gives CASSIAPGGEQSALHF.

This clonotype came up many times. The rearrangement links TRBV20-1 to TRBJ1-4, with TRBD1 identical over 12 bases. The CDR3 length is 17 residues. The germline V gene has CDR1 DFQATT and CDR2 SNEGSKA (reference sequence). Trimming took 5 bases from V and 6 from J; bases not matched to a gene: 13. The CDR3 DNA reads as TGCAGTGCTCGAAAACCGGGACAGGGGGCGGGGGATGAAAAACTGTTTTTT. It encodes CSARKPGQGAGDEKLFF.

This rearrangement joins TRBV7-6 to TRBJ1-5, with a weak D call TRBD1 (5 bases). The CDR3 has 16 amino acids. V lost 5 bases and J 1 base, leaving 15 bases between the germline ends. Germline lookup yields CDR1 SGHVS and CDR2 FNYEAQ. CDR3 in DNA: TGTGCCAGCAGCCAAGAACGGGGGGGGAGCAATCAGCCCCAGCATTTT. This encodes CASSQERGGSNQPQHF.

Comment on this clonotype: The conserved final phenylalanine or tryptophan is absent from the CDR3, which likely points to a read error. The chain couples TRBV7-6 to TRBJ2-7; D remains ambiguous. Looked up from germline, CDR1 is SGHVS and CDR2 is FNYEAQ. The CDR3 spans 14 residues. Trimming stripped 3 bases from V and 1 base from J, with 10 bases between. The CDR3 DNA sequence: TGTGCCAGCAGCTTGGTCAGAGGATCCTACGAGCAGTACCTC. It specifies CASSLVRGSYEQYL.

The rearrangement links TRBV7-2 to TRBJ2-4; 11 nucleotides line up with TRBD2. The V gene end was trimmed by 3 bases and the J gene end by 6 bases; junction bases not matched to a gene: 22. The CDR3 covers 21 residues. Germline V gene data show CDR1 as SGHTA and CDR2 as FQGNSA. This chain's CDR3 is CASSLEPEGNTIAGGRNIQYF. CDR3 DNA sequence: TGTGCCAGCAGCTTGGAGCCCGAAGGAAACACCATAGCGGGGGGGCGAAACATTCAGTACTTC.

This clonotype was found a few times. The chain is built from TRBV3-1 and TRBJ2-1; 11 bases map to TRBD2. Germline V gives CDR1 LGHDT, CDR2 YNNKEL (reference sequence). This CDR3 comprises 15 residues. V gave up 1 base and J gave up 9 bases; unmatched junction bases: 5. The CDR3, as DNA: TGTGCCAGCAGCCAAGGTAGCGGGGGGGCCGGTGAGCAGTTCTTC. Translating gives CASSQGSGGAGEQFF.

The chain links TRBV24-1 to TRBJ2-7, with D tentatively TRBD1 (6 bases). V was cut by 7 bases and J by 0 bases, with 15 bases left in between. Germline V gene lookup returns CDR1 KGHDR and CDR2 SFDVKD. The CDR3 is 15 amino acids. CDR3 sequence (DNA): TGTGCCACCAGGGCACAGGGCACCCGCTCCTACGAGCAGTACTTC. Its protein is CATRAQGTRSYEQYF.

This chain joins TRBV12-3 or TRBV12-4 and TRBJ2-7, with 7 bases matching TRBD1. The CDR3 covers 14 residues. Germline trimming cut 6 bases from V and 3 bases from J; bases unmatched to any gene: 8. Written as DNA, the CDR3 is TGTGCCAGCAGCCCGCCGGGACAGTTCTACGAGCAGTACTTC. Protein sequence: CASSPPGQFYEQYF.

This clonotype was counted ten times or more. V gene TRBV24-1 combines with J gene TRBJ1-1; unclear D gene. V lost 0 bases to trimming and J lost 6 bases, with 4 bases between them. This CDR3 has 12 amino acids. Germline loops: CDR1 KGHDR, CDR2 SFDVKD. CDR3 coding DNA: TGTGCCACCAGTGATTTGTTCTCTGAAGCTTTCTTT. Translated, it gives CATSDLFSEAFF.

V and J are TRBV29-1 and TRBJ2-1, with D tentatively TRBD1 (5 bases). The germline CDR1 and CDR2 sequences are SQVTM and ANQGSEA. The length of the CDR3 is 12 residues. The V end was cut by 4 bases, the J end by 5 bases, with 9 bases between. The CDR3 region is CSVGQGNNEQFF. CDR3 coding DNA: TGCAGCGTTGGCCAGGGAAACAATGAGCAGTTCTTC.

The chain employs TRBV7-3 and TRBJ2-5; 7 nucleotides align to TRBD2. The V segment lost 6 bases and the J segment 4 bases; nucleotides outside the gene matches: 8. This CDR3 has 14 residues. Germline CDR1 is SGHTA and CDR2 is FQGTGA. The CDR3 DNA sequence: TGTGCCAGCAGTCCCCGACAGCGGGGAGAGACCCAGTACTTC. Translated, it gives CASSPRQRGETQYF.

This clonotype showed up many times. The rearrangement links TRBV24-1 to TRBJ1-6; D gene uncertain. The CDR3 has 13 residues. V was pared by 6 bases and J by 8 bases, with 10 bases between. Germline-derived CDR1 and CDR2 are KGHDR and SFDVKD. The CDR3 DNA reads as TGTGCCACCAGTAAGGCCGAATATTCACCCCTCCACTTT. It is translated as CATSKAEYSPLHF.

The chain recombines TRBV24-1 with TRBJ1-3, with TRBD1 matching over 7 bases. Germline V gives CDR1 KGHDR, CDR2 SFDVKD. Unmatched junction bases numbered 11, after V lost 6 bases and J lost 1 base. This CDR3 has 17 amino acids. CDR3 DNA: TGTGCCACCAGTCTGGGGGGAGGGGGCTTGTCTGGAAACACCATATATTTT. Translated: CATSLGGGGLSGNTIYF.

The CDR3 bases are TGTGCTAGTGCCAGCGGCGGATCCGGAAACACCATATATTTT. Its translation is CASASGGSGNTIYF. The V call is TRBV12-5, the J call TRBJ1-3; the D is unclear. V dropped 7 bases and J dropped 4 bases, with 14 bases sitting between them. The germline V gene has CDR1 LGHNT and CDR2 FRNRAP. This CDR3 has 14 residues.

V gene TRBV4-1 combines with J gene TRBJ1-2; D might be TRBD1 (6 bases). V lost 1 base and J lost 8, with 14 bases in between. This CDR3 contains 14 residues. Germline CDR1 reads MGHRA; CDR2 reads YSYEKL. The CDR3 is CASSQAPDRRGYTF. The DNA of the CDR3 is TGCGCCAGCAGCCAAGCCCCGGACAGAAGAGGCTACACCTTC.

This clonotype was counted many times. The chain combines TRBV19 with TRBJ1-6, with D possibly being TRBD1 (5 bases). The CDR3 spans 16 residues. V lost 4 bases to trimming and J lost 10 bases, with 20 bases between them. Germline V CDR1 and CDR2: LNHDA, SQIVND (reference sequence). The CDR3 sequence is CASSTGRVNGRSPLHF. Written as DNA, the CDR3 is TGTGCCAGTAGTACGGGCAGGGTCAATGGGAGGTCACCCCTCCACTTT.

This clonotype was counted only a few times. The chain links TRBV10-3 to TRBJ2-7; D could derive from TRBD1 or TRBD2 (5 bases each). The germline V gene has CDR1 ENHRY and CDR2 SYGVKD. V gave up 10 bases and J gave up 0 bases, with 13 bases separating them. This CDR3 comprises 13 residues. CDR3 coding DNA: TGTGCCACCAGGGACGGAAACTCCTACGAGCAGTACTTC. This encodes CATRDGNSYEQYF.

Many counts were recorded for this clonotype. The chain is built from TRBV20-1 and TRBJ2-7, with a tentative D call TRBD1 (6 bases). The CDR3 loop spans 17 amino acids. Germline V CDR1 and CDR2: DFQATT, SNEGSKA (reference sequence). Trimming cost V 2 bases and J 6 bases, with 26 bases left between them. As DNA, the CDR3 is TGCAGTGCTAGACGATCCGCCGGTTGGATACAGGGTAGCGAGCAGTACTTC. This translates into CSARRSAGWIQGSEQYF.

This clonotype was detected ten times or more. The V and J genes are TRBV28 and TRBJ1-4, with D tentatively TRBD1 (6 bases). Trimming took off 4 bases at V and 5 bases at J, with 11 bases between the two ends. The CDR3 consists of 14 residues. Per the germline V gene, CDR1 is MDHEN and CDR2 is SYDVKM. DNA of the CDR3: TGTGCCAGCAGTTCCCCCACAGGGAATGAAAAACTGTTTTTT. Translating gives CASSSPTGNEKLFF.

The table lists this clonotype with many counts. The rearrangement uses TRBV6-5 and TRBJ1-6; a possible D gene is TRBD1 (5 bases). Germline lookup yields CDR1 MNHEY and CDR2 SVGAGI. CDR3 length: 19 amino acids. Deletions cut 0 bases from V and 9 bases from J, with 24 bases between. The CDR3 nucleotides read TGTGCCAGCAGTTACTCGTCCAGGCCCCCAGGGTTCCGCAGTTCACCCCTCCACTTT. Translation gives CASSYSSRPPGFRSSPLHF.

This chain uses TRBV18 with TRBJ1-1; D unresolved. Trimming left V 2 bases short and J 10 bases short, with 14 bases between. CDR3 length: 13 residues. CDR1 KGHSH and CDR2 LQKENI come from the germline V gene. The CDR3 loop is CASSPNGLIGAFF. The CDR3, as DNA: TGTGCCAGCTCACCAAACGGGTTGATAGGAGCTTTCTTT. Supplemented by reference TRBV18 and TRBJ1-1, the full variable domain reads NAGVMQNPRHLVRRRGQEARLRCSPMKGHSHVYWYRQLPEEGLKFMVYLQKENIIDESGMPKERFSAEFPKEGPSILRIQQVVRGDSAAYFCASSPNGLIGAFFGQGTRLTVV.

In DNA form, the CDR3 reads TGTGCCAGTAGTCGCGGGACTAGCGGGGCCTACGAGCAGTACTTC. It yields the protein CASSRGTSGAYEQYF. The chain recombines TRBV19 with TRBJ2-7, with 13 bases identical to TRBD2. Looked up from germline, CDR1 is LNHDA and CDR2 is SQIVND (reference sequence). The junction had 3 bases not matched to a gene; V was cut back by 5 bases and J by 2 bases. There are 15 residues in the CDR3.

Concerning this clonotype: No conserved phenylalanine or tryptophan ends this CDR3, so it is likely a read error. The chain is built from TRBV11-2 and TRBJ2-1; the D call may be TRBD1 or TRBD2 (6 bases each). This CDR3 contains 16 residues. Germline CDR1 is SGHAT and CDR2 is FQNNGV. CDR3 DNA sequence: TGTGCCGGCAGCTCACAACCACAGGGAGGCGGCAATGAGCAGTTCCTC. Protein: CAGSSQPQGGGNEQFL.

The table lists this clonotype with a count of one. The chain couples TRBV20-1 to TRBJ2-1; 14 bases are a match to TRBD2. From germline, CDR1 is DFQATT and CDR2 SNEGSKA (reference sequence). The CDR3 contains 16 residues. The V segment lost 6 bases and the J segment 1 base; nucleotides outside the gene matches: 5. DNA for the CDR3: TGCAGTGCCAACGGACTAGCGGGAGGATCCTACAATGAGCAGTTCTTC. It codes for CSANGLAGGSYNEQFF.

Many counts were recorded for this clonotype. The chain couples TRBV7-8 to TRBJ2-2; perhaps TRBD1 as D (5 bases). Trimming stripped 1 base from V and 4 bases from J, with 10 bases between. Germline CDR1 is SGHVS and CDR2 is FQNEAQ. The CDR3 spans 15 residues. In DNA, the CDR3 is TGTGCCAGCAGCTTAGATGTGGGGCTCACCGGGGAGCTGTTTTTT. Its protein product is CASSLDVGLTGELFF.

The chain recombines TRBV7-2 with TRBJ1-2; D possibly corresponds to TRBD1 (6 bases). CDR1 and CDR2 from the germline V gene are SGHTA and FQGNSA. The V end was cut by 1 base, the J end by 2 bases, with 8 bases between. This CDR3 has 14 amino acids. The CDR3: CASSLGTANYGYTF. CDR3 nucleotides: TGTGCCAGCAGCTTAGGGACAGCCAACTATGGCTACACCTTC. The full variable domain, in which reference TRBV7-2 and TRBJ1-2 provide the parts outside the CDR3, is GAGVSQSPSNKVTEKGKDVELRCDPISGHTALYWYRQSLGQGLEFLIYFQGNSAPDKSGLPSDRFSAERTGGSVSTLTIQRTQQEDSAVYLCASSLGTANYGYTFGSGTRLTVV.

Notes on this clonotype: A much bigger clone sits one base away, suggesting this may be a read error. The V gene is TRBV12-3 or TRBV12-4, the J gene TRBJ2-2; 8 nucleotides align to TRBD1. The CDR3 extends over 15 amino acids. The CDR3: CASSPGGALTGELSF. DNA of the CDR3: TGTGCCAGCAGTCCAGGGGGCGCTTTGACCGGGGAGCTGTCTTTT.